This passage covers 12 T cell receptor beta chains from one sample sequenced in a study of T cell responses to AZD1222 COVID-19 vaccine. The method was immunoSEQ multiplex PCR; TCRdb's version includes in-frame clones alone and lacks a portion of them. The profile shows some 120,000 clones, roughly 93% of them singletons. The specimen was peripheral blood, collected on day 0 of AZD1222 vaccination. These receptors came from an adult in good health.

The chain uses TRBV14 and TRBJ1-1; no clear D gene. Germline lookup yields CDR1 SGHDN and CDR2 FVKESK. Between the trimmed V and J ends, which lost 1 base and 0 bases, there was a span of 12 bases. This CDR3 contains 16 residues. The chain's CDR3 is CASSQGPGRLNTEAFF. DNA of the CDR3: TGTGCCAGCAGCCAAGGACCTGGACGGTTGAACACTGAAGCTTTCTTT.

The chain couples TRBV5-3 to TRBJ1-1, with 8 bases lining up with TRBD1. TRBV5-3 is placed among ORFs of uncertain function. This CDR3 comprises 15 residues. The V segment lost 1 base and the J segment 5 bases; nucleotides outside the gene matches: 7. The CDR3 loop reads CARSLPRGRRTEAFF. DNA for the CDR3: TGTGCCAGAAGCTTGCCCAGGGGGCGGAGGACTGAAGCTTTCTTT.

CDR3 sequence (DNA): TGTGCCAGTAACCCCCAACGGGGCTATGGCTACACCTTC. This encodes CASNPQRGYGYTF. The V call is TRBV19, the J call TRBJ1-2; the D is unclear. The germline V gene has CDR1 LNHDA and CDR2 SQIVND (reference sequence). There are 13 residues in the CDR3. Trimming pared 7 bases from V and 4 bases from J, leaving 13 bases between.

This chain joins TRBV6-5 and TRBJ1-1, with D unresolved. The CDR3 sequence is 14 residues long. CDR1 is MNHEY, CDR2 SVGAGI, per germline. Trimming left V 8 bases short and J 6 bases short, with 19 bases between. The CDR3 coding sequence is TGTGCCAGCTCCAGGACCTTCTCTGGCGCTGAAGCTTTCTTT. Residues: CASSRTFSGAEAFF.

CDR3 in amino acids: CASSLDLRTSITKNIQYF. In DNA, the CDR3 is TGTGCCAGCAGCTTAGATCTCAGGACTAGCATTACCAAAAACATTCAGTACTTC. The chain has TRBV11-2 and TRBJ2-4; TRBD2 matches 8 bases. With V trimmed by 0 bases and J by 2 bases, 9 bases remained unmatched. Germline CDR1 is SGHAT and CDR2 is FQNNGV. The CDR3 runs 18 residues.

This chain joins TRBV27 and TRBJ1-6; tentatively, D is TRBD1 (6 bases). There are 15 residues in the CDR3. V gave up 5 bases and J gave up 7 bases, with 15 bases separating them. Germline V CDR1 and CDR2: MNHEY, SMNVEV (reference sequence). The CDR3 protein is CASSVDRLGNSPLHF. Here the CDR3 DNA reads TGTGCCAGCAGTGTAGACAGGCTAGGGAATTCACCCCTCCACTTT.

This chain connects TRBV10-3 to TRBJ2-3, with D uncertain. Germline CDR1 reads ENHRY; CDR2 reads SYGVKD. V lost 2 bases to trimming and J lost 7 bases, with 7 bases between them. The CDR3 contains 12 residues. The CDR3 region is CAISEPPHTQYF. In DNA, the CDR3 is TGTGCCATCAGTGAGCCCCCCCATACGCAGTATTTT.

The chain combines TRBV5-6 with TRBJ1-5; unclear D gene. With 4 bases removed from V and 0 bases from J, the gap between germline ends came to 5 bases. The germline gives CDR1 SGHDT, CDR2 YYEEEE. CDR3 length: 13 residues. The CDR3 nucleotides are TGTGCCAGCAGCCGAGGTAGCAATCAGCCCCAGCATTTT. Its translation is CASSRGSNQPQHF.

This clone was observed a single time. This chain links TRBV5-1 with TRBJ2-7; 7 bases line up with TRBD1. CDR3 size: 14 residues. CDR1 and CDR2 from the germline V gene are SGHRS and YFSETQ. V lost 4 bases, J lost 3 bases, and 7 bases stayed unmatched. CDR3 sequence: CASSPRQGDYEQYF. In DNA form, the CDR3 reads TGCGCCAGCAGCCCGAGACAGGGAGACTACGAGCAGTACTTC.

V is TRBV12-3 or TRBV12-4 and J is TRBJ1-2; D is unclear. The CDR3 covers 12 residues. The V gene lost 6 bases and the J gene lost 8 bases, with 13 bases spanning the gap. The CDR3 nucleotides read TGTGCCAGCAGCCGGGTGGCAGGCGGCTACACCTTC. Translated: CASSRVAGGYTF.

This chain links TRBV6-5 with TRBJ2-2; D is unclear. The CDR3 totals 14 residues. V was shortened by 6 bases and J by 3 bases, with 11 bases between the two germline ends. Per the germline V gene, CDR1 is MNHEY and CDR2 is SVGAGI. The chain's CDR3 is CASRGLPDTGELFF. CDR3 bases: TGTGCCAGCAGAGGGCTGCCGGACACCGGGGAGCTGTTTTTT.

V is TRBV11-2 and J is TRBJ1-1; D gene ambiguous. The V gene lost 4 bases and the J gene lost 4 bases, with 10 bases spanning the gap. The V gene's germline CDR1 is SGHAT and CDR2 FQNNGV. The length of the CDR3 is 13 residues. In DNA form, the CDR3 reads TGTGCCAGCAGCTCCACCCCGACCACTGAAGCTTTCTTT. Protein product: CASSSTPTTEAFF.